What follows are 6 T cell receptor beta chains derived from one specimen sequenced in a study of cytomegalovirus exposure and HLA in healthy donors. PCR primers comprised 60 Vbeta and 13 Jbeta primers. TCRdb's table, derived via immunoSEQ multiplex PCR, lists solely in-frame clones and lacks some. The data show 130,000 to 150,000 clones, 80% seen once. Sequencing used PBMCs. The receptors here all came from a male donor in good health and CMV-seronegative.

A few counts support this clone. The chain is built from TRBV5-1 and TRBJ2-3, with unresolved D. V was clipped by 0 bases and J by 2 bases, with 4 bases between them. CDR3 length: 13 residues. Germline-derived CDR1 and CDR2 are SGHRS and YFSETQ. The CDR3 sequence is CASSLDSTDTQYF. DNA for the CDR3: TGCGCCAGCAGCTTGGACTCCACAGATACGCAGTATTTT.

The chain carries TRBV5-6 and TRBJ1-6; D not resolved. V was trimmed by 4 bases and J by 7 bases, leaving 15 bases between them. Germline CDR1 is SGHDT and CDR2 is YYEEEE. The CDR3 contains 15 residues. The CDR3 DNA follows: TGTGCCAGCAGCATCTATCCCGGCGGGAATTCACCCCTCCACTTT. Its translation: CASSIYPGGNSPLHF.

This sequence joins TRBV2 and TRBJ2-1; 11 bases fit TRBD2. In germline, CDR1 is SNHLY, CDR2 FYNNEI. CDR3 size: 17 residues. V lost 8 bases and J lost 3; bases outside the gene matches: 12. Here the CDR3 DNA reads TGTGCCAGCCGGAGAGTTAATAGCGGGGGGGACTACAATGAGCAGTTCTTC. This gives the protein CASRRVNSGGDYNEQFF.

The sample holds one count of this clone. This chain links TRBV27 with TRBJ2-3, with D maybe TRBD2 (5 bases). The V gene's germline CDR1 is MNHEY and CDR2 SMNVEV (reference sequence). This CDR3 has 14 residues. V dropped 6 bases and J dropped 1 base, with 11 bases sitting between them. The CDR3 spells CASSYVRGTDTQYF. CDR3 coding DNA: TGTGCCAGCAGCTACGTGCGGGGCACAGATACGCAGTATTTT.

The chain is built from TRBV5-1 and TRBJ2-7; 8 bases align to TRBD1. Germline CDR1 and CDR2: SGHRS and YFSETQ. Losses at the gene ends were 4 bases for V and 7 bases for J; bases not matched to a gene: 13. This CDR3 is 15 amino acids long. The CDR3 DNA reads as TGCGCCAGCAGCCCGGTGGCACAGGGGGAAGGTGAGCAGTACTTC. Translating it yields CASSPVAQGEGEQYF.

This chain connects TRBV7-2 to TRBJ2-7, with TRBD1 identical over 7 bases. Germline V gives CDR1 SGHTA, CDR2 FQGNSA. The V gene end was trimmed by 5 bases and the J gene end by 5 bases; junction bases not matched to a gene: 6. This CDR3 comprises 13 residues. The CDR3 region has the DNA TGTGCCAGCAGCGCCGCAGGGGGAGACGAGCAGTACTTC. Its translation: CASSAAGGDEQYF. Drawing the rest from reference TRBV7-2 and TRBJ2-7, the complete variable domain is GAGVSQSPSNKVTEKGKDVELRCDPISGHTALYWYRQSLGQGLEFLIYFQGNSAPDKSGLPSDRFSAERTGGSVSTLTIQRTQQEDSAVYLCASSAAGGDEQYFGPGTRLTVT.